Listed below are T cell receptor beta chains from one sample, sequenced in a study of blood T cell repertoires in COVID-19. Profiled with immunoSEQ multiplex PCR; TCRdb holds only in-frame clones, not every one. This table holds 87,000 or so clones, more than 85% found once. The sample consisted of peripheral blood. These receptors originate from a man aged 35 to 55 with acute or convalescent COVID-19. CDR3s include the opening cysteine and the closing phenylalanine or tryptophan. The D gene is left open where the match is weak. The listing skips clone size in some rows; elsewhere it reads once, few, many or a size class.

V gene	clone size	J gene	D gene	CDR3 DNA	CDR3 protein
TRBV20-1	-	TRBJ2-2	TRBD2	TGCAGTGCTAGTAATTGGGGTAGCGGGAGTATTCGGACCGGGGAGCTGTTTTTT	CSASNWGSGSIRTGELFF
TRBV18	-	TRBJ2-7	TRBD2	TGTGCCAGCTCACCAGTCCAGCGGGAGATGGGCGAGCAGTACTTC	CASSPVQREMGEQYF
TRBV25-1	-	TRBJ1-2	TRBD1	TGTGCCAGCAGTGGTTCGGGACAGACTGGCTACACCTTC	CASSGSGQTGYTF
TRBV29-1	-	TRBJ1-5	-	TGCAGCGTTCTTTCTGGAGGCAATCAGCCCCAGCATTTT	CSVLSGGNQPQHF
TRBV6-1	-	TRBJ2-5	-	TGTGCCAGCAGTGATTGGCAGCAAGAGACCCAGTACTTC	CASSDWQQETQYF
TRBV5-1	-	TRBJ1-1	TRBD1	TGCGCCAGCAGCACCCGACAGGGGAAGGGCACTGAAGCTTTCTTT	CASSTRQGKGTEAFF
TRBV2	once	TRBJ1-1	TRBD1	TGTGCCAGCAGCGCCAGGGGGCAACAGAACACTGAAGCTTTCTTT	CASSARGQQNTEAFF
TRBV30	-	TRBJ1-2	-	TGTGCCTGGACTTCGGGGGGGGACTACACCTTC	CAWTSGGDYTF
TRBV7-2	-	TRBJ1-6	-	TGTGCCAGCAGCTTAGACTGGAAGGGGGAATCACCCCTCCACTTT	CASSLDWKGESPLHF
TRBV19	-	TRBJ1-1	-	TGTGCCAGTAGTCCGCACTGGGACTATAAATCGGGTTTCTTT	CASSPHWDYKSGFF
TRBV5-1	-	TRBJ1-1	-	TGCGCCAGCAAGGCGAATACAGGGCTTGAAGCTTTCTTT	CASKANTGLEAFF
TRBV6-1	-	TRBJ1-1	-	TGTGCCAGCAGTGAAAGGTCGGGTAGAAACACTGAAGCTTTCTTT	CASSERSGRNTEAFF
TRBV10-2	-	TRBJ2-5	TRBD2	TGCGCCAGCAGTGAGACTAGCGGGGGCCAAGAGACCCAGTACTTC	CASSETSGGQETQYF
TRBV6-5	-	TRBJ2-1	-	TGTGCCAGCAGTTCCCTCAGAAGCGGAGTTTACAATGAGCAGTTCTTC	CASSSLRSGVYNEQFF
TRBV12-3/TRBV12-4	-	TRBJ1-4	-	TGTGCCAGCAGTTCAGGGGTACGAGAAAAACTGTTTTTT	CASSSGVREKLFF
TRBV12-3/TRBV12-4	-	TRBJ1-5	-	TGTGCCAGCACCTTATATAGCAATCAGCCCCAGCATTTT	CASTLYSNQPQHF
TRBV6-1	-	TRBJ2-5	TRBD2	TGTGCCAGCAGTGAAGCTGGCGGGAGCGGCGAGACCCAGTACTTC	CASSEAGGSGETQYF
TRBV30	-	TRBJ1-1	-	TGTGCCTGGAGTGGTTTCTCCGGGGACACTGAAGCTTTCTTT	CAWSGFSGDTEAFF
TRBV5-6	-	TRBJ2-3	TRBD2	TGTGCCAGCAGCTCTCCAGGGACTAGCGGGGACAGCACAGATACGCAGTATTTT	CASSSPGTSGDSTDTQYF
TRBV11-2	few	TRBJ2-7	TRBD1	TGTGCCAGCAGGCAGGACAGGTATCCCGTCGATTACGAGCAGTACTTC	CASRQDRYPVDYEQYF
TRBV4-1	-	TRBJ1-5	TRBD1	TGCGCCAGCAGCCAAGATCCCGGGACAGGCAGCAATCAGCCCCAGCATTTT	CASSQDPGTGSNQPQHF
TRBV24-1	-	TRBJ2-1	-	TGTGCCACCAGTGATGGACTCCGGTACAATGAGCAGTTCTTC	CATSDGLRYNEQFF
TRBV4-2	-	TRBJ1-1	-	TGTGCCAGCAGCCAAGCGAGGACAGAGAACACTGAAGCTTTCTTT	CASSQARTENTEAFF
TRBV12-3/TRBV12-4	once	TRBJ1-1	-	TGTGCCAGCAGTTTAGGAGTGGAGACTGAAGCTTTCTTT	CASSLGVETEAFF
TRBV9	-	TRBJ1-6	-	TGTGCCAGCAGCGTATCAGGGTTAAAGGATAATTCACCCCTCCACTTT	CASSVSGLKDNSPLHF
TRBV4-3	-	TRBJ1-2	-	TGCGCCAGCAGCCAAGAAGGACTCTATGGCTACACCTTC	CASSQEGLYGYTF
TRBV7-2	-	TRBJ1-1	TRBD1	TGTGCCAGCAGCTTACCGACAGGGGGGGTGAACACTGAAGCTTTCTTT	CASSLPTGGVNTEAFF
TRBV12-5	-	TRBJ1-5	TRBD1	TGTGCTAGTGCGTTCCCCGGGACAGTTGACAATCAGCCCCAGCATTTT	CASAFPGTVDNQPQHF
TRBV7-2	-	TRBJ2-7	-	TGTGCCAGCAGCTTATCCTGGACTGCCTACGAGCAGTACTTC	CASSLSWTAYEQYF
TRBV6-5	-	TRBJ2-7	TRBD1	TGTGCCAGCAGGAGGACAGGCACAGGGGAGCAGTACTTC	CASRRTGTGEQYF
TRBV5-6	-	TRBJ1-4	-	TGTGCCAGCAGCTCCTCGCGGGATGTGTTTGAAAAACTGTTTTTT	CASSSSRDVFEKLFF
TRBV25-1	-	TRBJ2-1	-	TGTGCCAGCAGTGAAGATAGCGGAGACTCCTACAATGAGCAGTTCTTC	CASSEDSGDSYNEQFF
TRBV7-2	-	TRBJ2-5	-	TGTGCCAGCAGCTTAGATGGCAGGGTTGAGACCCAGTACTTC	CASSLDGRVETQYF